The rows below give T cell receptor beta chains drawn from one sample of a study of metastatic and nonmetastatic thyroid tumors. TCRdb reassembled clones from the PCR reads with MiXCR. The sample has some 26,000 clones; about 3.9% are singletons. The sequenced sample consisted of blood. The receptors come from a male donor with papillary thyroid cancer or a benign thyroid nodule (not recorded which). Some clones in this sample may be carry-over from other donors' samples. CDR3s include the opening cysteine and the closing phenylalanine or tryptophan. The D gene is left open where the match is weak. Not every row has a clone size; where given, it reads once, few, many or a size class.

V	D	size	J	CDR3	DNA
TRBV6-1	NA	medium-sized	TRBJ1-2	CASSLTATNNYGYTF	TGTGCCAGCAGTTTGACAGCCACTAATAACTATGGCTACACCTTC
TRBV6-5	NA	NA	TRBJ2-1	CASSYGRDNEQFF	TGTGCCAGCAGCTATGGACGCGACAATGAGCAGTTCTTC
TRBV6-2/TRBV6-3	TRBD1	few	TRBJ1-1	CASTRQGSVNTEAFF	TGTGCCAGCACTCGACAGGGATCGGTGAACACTGAAGCTTTCTTT
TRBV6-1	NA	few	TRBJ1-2	CASSRQTGAGAYGYTF	TGTGCCAGCAGCCGTCAGACGGGGGCAGGGGCCTATGGCTACACCTTC
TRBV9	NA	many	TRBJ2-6	CASSVVGSWSGANVLTF	TGTGCCAGCAGCGTTGTAGGATCCTGGTCCGGGGCCAACGTCCTGACTTTC
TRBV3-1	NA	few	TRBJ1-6	CASSQGGGSRSPLHF	TGTGCCAGCAGCCAAGGTGGGGGTAGTAGGTCACCCCTCCACTTT
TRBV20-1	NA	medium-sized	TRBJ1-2	CSASRTGNYGYTF	TGCAGTGCTAGCCGAACGGGCAACTATGGCTACACCTTC
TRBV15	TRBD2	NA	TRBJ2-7	CATSREIAGGADHYF	TGTGCCACCAGCAGAGAAATAGCGGGAGGTGCCGACCATTACTTC
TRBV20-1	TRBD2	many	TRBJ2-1	CSASSFPSGSNEQFF	TGCAGTGCTAGTAGCTTTCCTAGCGGGAGCAATGAGCAGTTCTTC
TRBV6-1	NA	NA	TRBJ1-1	CASSDWGQKAFF	TGTGCCAGCAGCGATTGGGGGCAGAAAGCTTTCTTT
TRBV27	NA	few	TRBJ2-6	CASSFIRPGDGANVLTF	TGTGCCAGCAGTTTTATTAGGCCCGGTGATGGGGCCAACGTCCTGACTTTC
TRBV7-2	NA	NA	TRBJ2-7	CASSLGAGGTYEQYF	TGTGCCAGCAGCTTAGGGGCCGGTGGGACATACGAGCAGTACTTC
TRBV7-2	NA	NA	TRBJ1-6	CASSLGRDNSPLHF	TGTGCCAGCAGCTTAGGCAGGGATAATTCACCCCTCCACTTT
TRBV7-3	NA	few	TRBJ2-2	CASSFGSRGAGELFF	TGTGCCAGCAGCTTCGGGTCCCGTGGGGCCGGGGAGCTGTTTTTT
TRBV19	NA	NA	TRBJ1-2	CASSIVAGYYGYTF	TGTGCCAGTAGTATAGTTGCGGGATACTATGGCTACACCTTC
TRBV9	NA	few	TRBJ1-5	CASNRAGMGNQPQHF	TGTGCCAGCAATCGGGCAGGAATGGGCAATCAGCCCCAGCATTTT
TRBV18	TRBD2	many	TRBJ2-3	CASSRARDSLAGADTQYF	TGTGCCAGCTCACGGGCGCGGGACAGCTTAGCGGGAGCAGATACGCAGTATTTT
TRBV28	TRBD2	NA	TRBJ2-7	CASSLPSGAYEQYF	TGTGCCAGCAGCTTGCCTAGCGGAGCCTACGAGCAGTACTTC